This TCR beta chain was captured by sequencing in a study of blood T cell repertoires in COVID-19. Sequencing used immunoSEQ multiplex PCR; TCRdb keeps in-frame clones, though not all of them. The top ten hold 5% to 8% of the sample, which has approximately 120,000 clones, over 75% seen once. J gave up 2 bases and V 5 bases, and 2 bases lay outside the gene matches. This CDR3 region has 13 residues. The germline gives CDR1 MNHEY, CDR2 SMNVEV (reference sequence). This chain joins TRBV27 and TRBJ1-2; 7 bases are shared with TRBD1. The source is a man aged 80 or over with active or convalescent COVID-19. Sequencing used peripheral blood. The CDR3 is CASSMTGNYGYTF. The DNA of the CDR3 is TGTGCCAGCAGTATGACAGGGAACTATGGCTACACCTTC.